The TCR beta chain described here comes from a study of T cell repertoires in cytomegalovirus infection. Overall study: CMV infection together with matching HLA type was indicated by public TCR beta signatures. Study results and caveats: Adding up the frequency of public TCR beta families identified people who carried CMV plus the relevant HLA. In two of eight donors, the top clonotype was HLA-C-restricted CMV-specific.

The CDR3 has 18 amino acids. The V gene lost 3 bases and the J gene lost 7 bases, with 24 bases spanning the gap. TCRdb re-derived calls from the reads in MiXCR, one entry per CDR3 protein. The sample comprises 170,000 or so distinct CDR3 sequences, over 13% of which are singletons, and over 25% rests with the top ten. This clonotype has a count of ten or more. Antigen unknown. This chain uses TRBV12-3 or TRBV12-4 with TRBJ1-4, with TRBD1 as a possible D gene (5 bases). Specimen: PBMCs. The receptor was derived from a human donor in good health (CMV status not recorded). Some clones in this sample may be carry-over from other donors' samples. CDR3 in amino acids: CASSFISRDPGRSEKLFF. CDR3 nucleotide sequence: TGTGCCAGCAGTTTCATTTCCCGGGACCCAGGGAGGAGTGAAAAACTGTTTTTT.